These T cell receptor beta chains were read from a single sample in a study of T cells in Graves' hyperthyroidism and ophthalmopathy. Each CDR3 protein is one row after TCRdb ran MiXCR on the multiplex PCR reads. The sample holds about 400,000 distinct CDR3 sequences, roughly 13% seen once. The sequencing sample was made of blood. These receptor sequences come from a woman younger than 30 with Graves' hyperthyroidism. CDR3s include the opening cysteine and the closing phenylalanine or tryptophan. D genes are given only for firm matches. The size field is filled for only some rows; it gives once, few, many or a size class.

CDR3: CASSDWTGRHYEQYF
DNA: TGTGCCAGCAGTGATTGGACGGGACGGCACTACGAGCAGTACTTC
V: TRBV2
J: TRBJ2-7
size: .
D: .

CDR3: CAWKGSRRGAFF
DNA: TGTGCCTGGAAAGGGTCACGGAGGGGAGCTTTCTTT
V: TRBV30
J: TRBJ1-1
size: many
D: .

CDR3: CASTQGEWEQYF
DNA: TGTGCCAGCACCCAGGGGGAGTGGGAGCAGTACTTC
V: TRBV28
J: TRBJ2-7
size: many
D: TRBD1

CDR3: CASSGHEDPWRELYGYTF
DNA: TGCGCCAGCAGCGGGCATGAGGACCCCTGGCGGGAACTATATGGCTACACCTTC
V: TRBV5-1
J: TRBJ1-2
size: many
D: .

CDR3: CASSPVDTTNEKLFF
DNA: TGTGCCAGCTCACCAGTGGACACAACTAATGAAAAACTGTTTTTT
V: TRBV18
J: TRBJ1-4
size: few
D: .

CDR3: CAISDTPSGSNGELFF
DNA: TGTGCCATCAGTGATACGCCCAGCGGGAGCAACGGGGAGCTGTTTTTT
V: TRBV10-3
J: TRBJ2-2
size: .
D: TRBD2

CDR3: CASSLRCAGYEQYF
DNA: TGTGCCAGCAGCCTCAGGTGTGCTGGCTACGAGCAGTACTTC
V: TRBV11-3
J: TRBJ2-7
size: many
D: .

CDR3: CASSQRPGLAIYEQYF
DNA: TGTGCCAGCAGCCAACGTCCGGGACTAGCGATCTACGAGCAGTACTTC
V: TRBV3-1
J: TRBJ2-7
size: many
D: TRBD2

CDR3: CSGLSSGREGTQYF
DNA: TGCAGCGGACTATCTAGCGGGAGGGAAGGGACCCAGTACTTC
V: TRBV29-1
J: TRBJ2-5
size: .
D: TRBD2

CDR3: CASSLGPGQGTNTEAFF
DNA: TGTGCCAGCAGTTTGGGGCCGGGACAGGGGACGAACACTGAAGCTTTCTTT
V: TRBV27
J: TRBJ1-1
size: many
D: TRBD1

CDR3: CSAYDRGWETQYF
DNA: TGCAGTGCTTATGACAGGGGATGGGAGACCCAGTACTTC
V: TRBV20-1
J: TRBJ2-5
size: few
D: TRBD1

CDR3: CASSLVRAANEQFF
DNA: TGTGCCAGCAGCTTAGTCAGGGCAGCCAATGAGCAGTTCTTC
V: TRBV7-8
J: TRBJ2-1
size: many
D: .

CDR3: CATFPGEGEKLFF
DNA: TGTGCCACCTTCCCGGGGGAGGGGGAAAAACTGTTTTTT
V: TRBV28
J: TRBJ1-4
size: many
D: .

CDR3: CASSLEQGMNTGELFF
DNA: TGTGCCAGCAGCTTAGAACAGGGGATGAACACCGGGGAGCTGTTTTTT
V: TRBV7-2
J: TRBJ2-2
size: .
D: TRBD1

CDR3: CASSEGVYGYTF
DNA: TGTGCCAGCAGCGAGGGGGTCTATGGCTACACCTTC
V: TRBV9
J: TRBJ1-2
size: many
D: .

CDR3: CASSPLGGSDNEQFF
DNA: TGTGCCAGCTCACCCCTTGGGGGATCCGACAATGAGCAGTTCTTC
V: TRBV18
J: TRBJ2-1
size: many
D: .

CDR3: CASSPRSGLAIRSVDEQYF
DNA: TGTGCCAGCAGCCCGAGATCCGGACTAGCAATTCGCTCGGTGGACGAGCAGTACTTC
V: TRBV7-9
J: TRBJ2-7
size: many
D: TRBD2

CDR3: CASRVAGGWNTGELFF
DNA: TGTGCCAGCAGGGTAGCGGGGGGCTGGAACACCGGGGAGCTGTTTTTT
V: TRBV27
J: TRBJ2-2
size: many
D: TRBD2

CDR3: CASSSGTSEGTQYF
DNA: TGCGCCAGCAGCTCGGGGACTAGCGAAGGTACGCAGTATTTT
V: TRBV5-1
J: TRBJ2-3
size: many
D: TRBD2

CDR3: CASSIVQGKRDEAFF
DNA: TGTGCCAGTAGTATAGTCCAGGGGAAAAGGGATGAAGCTTTCTTT
V: TRBV19
J: TRBJ1-1
size: many
D: .

CDR3: CASSRSQGLLLTDTQYF
DNA: TGTGCCAGCAGCCGGAGTCAGGGGCTGCTGTTGACAGATACGCAGTATTTT
V: TRBV28
J: TRBJ2-3
size: many
D: .

CDR3: CASSAGEGGGADTQYF
DNA: TGTGCCAGCAGTGCCGGAGAGGGGGGCGGGGCAGATACGCAGTATTTT
V: TRBV6-4
J: TRBJ2-3
size: .
D: .

CDR3: CASSQAINERLFF
DNA: TGCGCCAGCAGCCAAGCGATTAATGAAAGACTGTTTTTT
V: TRBV4-1
J: TRBJ1-4
size: many
D: .

CDR3: CASSEVQGATEAFF
DNA: TGTGCCAGCAGTGAAGTACAGGGGGCGACTGAAGCTTTCTTT
V: TRBV2
J: TRBJ1-1
size: .
D: TRBD1